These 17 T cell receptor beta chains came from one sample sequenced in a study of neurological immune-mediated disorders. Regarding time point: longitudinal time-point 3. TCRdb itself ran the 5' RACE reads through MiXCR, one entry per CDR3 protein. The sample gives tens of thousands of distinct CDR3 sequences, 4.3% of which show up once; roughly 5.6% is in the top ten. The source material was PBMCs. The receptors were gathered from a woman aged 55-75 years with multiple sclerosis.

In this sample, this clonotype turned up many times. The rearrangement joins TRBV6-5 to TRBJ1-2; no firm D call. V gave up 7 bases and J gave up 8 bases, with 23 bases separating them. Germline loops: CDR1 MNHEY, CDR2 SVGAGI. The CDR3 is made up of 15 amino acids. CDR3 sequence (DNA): TGTGCCAGCACCCAGGCCCCCAGAGGATCGAGCGGCTACACCTTC. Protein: CASTQAPRGSSGYTF.

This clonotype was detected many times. CDR3 in DNA: TGCAGTGCTAGAGGAGACCGAAGGACTGGAAACACCATATATTTT. Its translation: CSARGDRRTGNTIYF. The chain recombines TRBV20-1 with TRBJ1-3, with D uncertain. The CDR3 totals 15 residues. V shed 1 base and J shed 2 bases, with 12 bases lying between them. Germline V gene data show CDR1 as DFQATT and CDR2 as SNEGSKA (reference sequence).

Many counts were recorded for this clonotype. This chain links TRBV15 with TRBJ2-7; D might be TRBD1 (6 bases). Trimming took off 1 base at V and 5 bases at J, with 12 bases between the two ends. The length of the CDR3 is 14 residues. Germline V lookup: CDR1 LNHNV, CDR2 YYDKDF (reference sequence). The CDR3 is CATSRGQAVDEQYF. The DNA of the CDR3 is TGTGCCACCAGCAGAGGACAGGCGGTGGACGAGCAGTACTTC.

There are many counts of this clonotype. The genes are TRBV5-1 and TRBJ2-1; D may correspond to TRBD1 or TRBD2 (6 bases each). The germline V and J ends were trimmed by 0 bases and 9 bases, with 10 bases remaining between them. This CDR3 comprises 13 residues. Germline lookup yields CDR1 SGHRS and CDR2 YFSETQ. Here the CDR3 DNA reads TGCGCCAGCAGCTTGGTCGGGGGCGTTGAGCAGTTCTTC. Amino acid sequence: CASSLVGGVEQFF.

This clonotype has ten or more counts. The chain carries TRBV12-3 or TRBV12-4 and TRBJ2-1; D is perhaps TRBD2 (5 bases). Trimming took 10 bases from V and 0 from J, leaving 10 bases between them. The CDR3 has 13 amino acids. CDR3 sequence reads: CATGISSYNEQFF. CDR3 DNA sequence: TGTGCCACCGGGATAAGCTCCTACAATGAGCAGTTCTTC.

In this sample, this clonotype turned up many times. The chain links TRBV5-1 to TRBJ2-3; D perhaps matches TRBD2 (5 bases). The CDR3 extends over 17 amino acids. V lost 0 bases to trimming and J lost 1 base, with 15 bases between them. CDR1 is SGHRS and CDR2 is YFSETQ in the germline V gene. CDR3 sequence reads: CASSLVGSSTRTDTQYF. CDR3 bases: TGCGCCAGCAGCTTGGTGGGGTCTAGCACACGCACAGATACGCAGTATTTT.

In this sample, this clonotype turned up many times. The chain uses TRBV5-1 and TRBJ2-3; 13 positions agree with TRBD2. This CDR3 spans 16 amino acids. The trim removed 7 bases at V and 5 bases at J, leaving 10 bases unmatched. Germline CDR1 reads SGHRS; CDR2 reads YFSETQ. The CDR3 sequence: CASGDTSGGAQDTQYF. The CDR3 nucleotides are TGCGCCAGCGGGGACACTAGCGGGGGGGCCCAAGATACGCAGTATTTT.

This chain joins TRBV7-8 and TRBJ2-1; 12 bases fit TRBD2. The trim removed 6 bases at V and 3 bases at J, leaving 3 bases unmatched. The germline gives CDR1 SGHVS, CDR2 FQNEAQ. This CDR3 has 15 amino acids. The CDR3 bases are TGTGCCAGCAGGCTAGCGGGGGGGTACTACAATGAGCAGTTCTTC. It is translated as CASRLAGGYYNEQFF.

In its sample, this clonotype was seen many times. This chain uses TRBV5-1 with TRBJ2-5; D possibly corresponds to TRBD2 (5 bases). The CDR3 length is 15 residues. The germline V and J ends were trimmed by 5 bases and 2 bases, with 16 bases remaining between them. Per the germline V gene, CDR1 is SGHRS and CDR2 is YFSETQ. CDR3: CASSQPREPQETQYF. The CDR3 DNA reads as TGCGCCAGCAGTCAGCCACGGGAACCTCAAGAGACCCAGTACTTC.

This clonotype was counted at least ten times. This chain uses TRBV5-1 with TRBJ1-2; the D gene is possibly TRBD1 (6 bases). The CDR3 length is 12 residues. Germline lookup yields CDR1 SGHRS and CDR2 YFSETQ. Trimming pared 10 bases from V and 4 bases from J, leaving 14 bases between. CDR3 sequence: CASGGSSYGYTF. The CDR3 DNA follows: TGCGCCTCGGGGGGCTCGAGCTATGGCTACACCTTC.

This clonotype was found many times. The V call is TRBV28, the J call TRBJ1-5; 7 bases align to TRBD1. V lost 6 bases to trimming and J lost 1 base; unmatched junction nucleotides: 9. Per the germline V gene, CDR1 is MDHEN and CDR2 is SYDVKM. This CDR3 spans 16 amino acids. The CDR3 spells CASSLAGQISNQPQHF. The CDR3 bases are TGTGCCAGCAGCCTTGCGGGACAGATCAGCAATCAGCCCCAGCATTTT.

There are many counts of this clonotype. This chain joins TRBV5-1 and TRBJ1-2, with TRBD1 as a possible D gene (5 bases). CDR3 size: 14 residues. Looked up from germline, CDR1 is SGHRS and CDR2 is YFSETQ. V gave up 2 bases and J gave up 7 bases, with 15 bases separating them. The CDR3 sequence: CASSFGQGNGGYTF. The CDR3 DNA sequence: TGCGCCAGCAGCTTCGGTCAGGGAAACGGTGGCTACACCTTC.

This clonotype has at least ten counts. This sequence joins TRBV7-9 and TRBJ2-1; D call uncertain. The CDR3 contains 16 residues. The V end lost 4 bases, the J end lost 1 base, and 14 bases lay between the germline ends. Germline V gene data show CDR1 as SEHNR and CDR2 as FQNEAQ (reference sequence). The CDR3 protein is CASSSPFAESYNEQFF. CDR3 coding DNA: TGTGCCAGCAGCTCTCCTTTCGCGGAATCCTACAATGAGCAGTTCTTC.

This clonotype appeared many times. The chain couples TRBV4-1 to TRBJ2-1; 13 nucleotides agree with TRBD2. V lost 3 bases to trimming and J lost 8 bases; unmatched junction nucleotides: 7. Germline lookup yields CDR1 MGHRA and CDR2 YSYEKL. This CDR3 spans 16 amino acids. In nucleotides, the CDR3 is TGCGCCAGCAGCCAGATGGGACTAGCGGGGTTGTATGAGCAGTTCTTC. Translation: CASSQMGLAGLYEQFF.

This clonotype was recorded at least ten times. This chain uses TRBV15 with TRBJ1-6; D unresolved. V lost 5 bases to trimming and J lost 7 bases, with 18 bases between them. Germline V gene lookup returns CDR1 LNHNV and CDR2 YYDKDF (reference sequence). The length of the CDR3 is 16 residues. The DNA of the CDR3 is TGTGCCACCAGCCCAATGAGCGGAACGGTGAATTCACCCCTCCACTTT. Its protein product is CATSPMSGTVNSPLHF.

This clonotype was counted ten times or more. The CDR3 coding sequence is TGTGCCAGCAGTGCGTCCGGGACAGGGGACTATGGCTACACCTTC. It is translated as CASSASGTGDYGYTF. The gene calls are TRBV28 and TRBJ1-2; 10 bases line up with TRBD1. From germline, CDR1 is MDHEN and CDR2 SYDVKM. This CDR3 spans 15 amino acids. V trimming: 5 bases; J trimming: 3 bases; junction bases outside the gene matches: 6.

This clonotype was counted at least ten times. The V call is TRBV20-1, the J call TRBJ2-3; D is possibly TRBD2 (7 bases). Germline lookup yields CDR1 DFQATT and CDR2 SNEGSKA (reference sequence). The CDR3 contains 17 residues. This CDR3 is CRGLRDTRIRGGDTQYF. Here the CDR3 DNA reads TGCAGGGGACTCCGGGACACCCGAATCCGGGGAGGGGATACGCAGTATTTT.